The rows below give T cell receptor beta chains drawn from one sample of a study of blood T cell repertoires in COVID-19. Assay: immunoSEQ multiplex PCR; the TCRdb copy retains only in-frame clones and omits some. The sample has approximately 180,000 clones, 89% seen once. The sequenced material came from PBMCs or T cells enriched from blood (not recorded which). These receptors all stem from a woman in her thirties or forties with acute COVID-19. Both conserved end residues are trimmed from each CDR3.

V: TRBV4-1
J: TRBJ1-1
CDR3: ASSQGRDTEAF

V: TRBV9
J: TRBJ2-3
CDR3: ASSVTGGSDTQY

V: TRBV29-1
J: TRBJ2-7
CDR3: SVAYSGTGIDEQY

V: TRBV18
J: TRBJ2-7
CDR3: ASSLTGEDYEQY

V: TRBV9
J: TRBJ2-1
CDR3: ASSALSSGYNEQF

V: TRBV2
J: TRBJ2-3
CDR3: ASSWRGTSGVADTQY

V: TRBV3-1/TRBV3-2
J: TRBJ2-1
CDR3: ASSRSLAGAGEQF

V: TRBV18
J: TRBJ1-6
CDR3: ASSPGSYNSPLH

V: TRBV9
J: TRBJ2-7
CDR3: ASSSQVLAGGHEQY

V: TRBV5-1
J: TRBJ1-3
CDR3: ASSWDGQGAGNTIY

V: TRBV11-2
J: TRBJ1-2
CDR3: ASSLEMTTGGFST

V: TRBV28
J: TRBJ2-7
CDR3: ASSPGGGASYEQY

V: TRBV29-1
J: TRBJ1-6
CDR3: SVQTGFNSPLH

V: TRBV7-9
J: TRBJ1-1
CDR3: ASSLGAGNTEAF

V: TRBV11-2
J: TRBJ1-1
CDR3: ASSLTQNTEAF

V: TRBV2
J: TRBJ2-2
CDR3: ASRGTSTGELF

V: TRBV6-5
J: TRBJ2-1
CDR3: ASSYLGVPKNEQF

V: TRBV4-3
J: TRBJ2-3
CDR3: ASSPRGGIADTQY

V: TRBV4-1
J: TRBJ1-1
CDR3: ASSQDQGQRSNTEAF

V: TRBV7-9
J: TRBJ2-7
CDR3: ASSLQGPYEQY

V: TRBV28
J: TRBJ1-2
CDR3: ASSFIRGGGYT

V: TRBV7-3
J: TRBJ2-7
CDR3: ASPRRLANTYEQY

V: TRBV4-3
J: TRBJ2-1
CDR3: ASSQDVPPSGYNEQF

V: TRBV6-6
J: TRBJ2-7
CDR3: ASSRPGTEDRQVYEQY

V: TRBV13
J: TRBJ2-1
CDR3: ASSEERIGEQF

V: TRBV6-5
J: TRBJ1-6
CDR3: ATKGQGGNNSPLH

V: TRBV18
J: TRBJ1-5
CDR3: ASSSPGTGSRQPQH

V: TRBV12-1
J: TRBJ2-1
CDR3: ASSFNPGVSYNEQF

V: TRBV4-1
J: TRBJ2-7
CDR3: ASSLQPGQTSYEQY

V: TRBV28
J: TRBJ1-5
CDR3: ASSPVTPTVSSQH

V: TRBV3-1/TRBV3-2
J: TRBJ2-7
CDR3: ASSQDRGSSYEQY

V: TRBV7-9
J: TRBJ2-7
CDR3: ASSSTSGKVYEQY

V: TRBV27
J: TRBJ2-7
CDR3: ASGTGTGIYEQY

V: TRBV12-5
J: TRBJ2-1
CDR3: ASGLKYLQRERVEQF

V: TRBV30
J: TRBJ2-3
CDR3: AWTGFGDTQY

V: TRBV9
J: TRBJ2-7
CDR3: ASSPSPRTSSYEQY

V: TRBV21-1
J: TRBJ1-2
CDR3: ASSKEREPRYYGYT

V: TRBV2
J: TRBJ1-6
CDR3: ASSVEVFYNSPLH

V: TRBV24-1
J: TRBJ2-2
CDR3: ATSDRSGGGYTGELF

V: TRBV7-8
J: TRBJ2-3
CDR3: ATTPTLALSTDTQY

V: TRBV5-5
J: TRBJ2-7
CDR3: ASSFSGFGNEQY